This record looks at one T cell receptor (beta chain) sequence and its context. Its antigen is as yet unknown. This sample stems from a study of long-term antiretroviral therapy in people with HIV. Overall study findings and caveats: Adherence to ART, viral resistance and therapy changes lacked any data. Whereas controls had wider CDR3 length ranges, HIV repertoires had narrower ones. Repertoire composition at all time points was dominated by clones that had expanded before ART.

This was the immunoSEQ v3.0 assay at survey level. About 40,000-55,000 T-cell genomes per sample were the sequencing target. The repertoire was sequenced with immunoSEQ multiplex PCR; TCRdb's copy has only in-frame clones and lacks some. The sample has roughly 14,000 clones; about 80% are singletons. The specimen comprised unsorted PBMCs, sampled 1.3 years before starting antiretroviral therapy. The TCR sequence derives from a man aged 40-50 years with HIV.

For the CDR3, the DNA is TGTGCCAGCAGCTTGGGACAGCCAGTTCGTACTAACTATGGCTACACCTTC. It translates to CASSLGQPVRTNYGYTF. The V and J genes are TRBV5-5 and TRBJ1-2; D is possibly TRBD1 (5 bases). Trimming shortened V by 0 bases and J by 0 bases, and 15 bases separated the two germline ends. Germline CDR1 SGHKS, CDR2 YYEKEE (reference sequence). The CDR3 contains 17 residues.